This TCR beta chain was documented in a study of CD8+CD57+ T cells in acquired aplastic anemia. TCR beta VDJ combinations and CDR3 sequences were profiled from genomic DNA. Via MiXCR, TCRdb re-called the reads, giving one row per CDR3 protein. The table lists just over 450,000 distinct CDR3 sequences, about a third of them singletons, with 0.82% in the top ten. Whole-study results and caveats: Patients shared twenty-nine CD8+ CDR3 sequences with controls.

Details on this clonotype: Its antigen remains unidentified.

This CDR3 comprises 14 residues. Trimming left V 4 bases short and J 0 bases short, with 9 bases between. CDR1 is WNHNN, CDR2 SYGVQD, per germline (reference sequence). Only patients with CD8+CD57+ cell expansion on flow cytometry were chosen for sequencing. Each patient had severe acquired aplastic anemia. Blood was sampled before the patients had received any therapy. The sequence was obtained from a human donor with aplastic anemia. The V call is TRBV10-1, the J call TRBJ2-5; D is undetermined. The specimen sequenced was sorted CD4+, CD8+, or CD8+CD57+ T cells (not recorded which) from PBMCs. CDR3 nucleotide sequence: TGCGCCAGCAGTGGAGCGCTGGACCAAGAGACCCAGTACTTC. Translated: CASSGALDQETQYF.